This record looks at one T cell receptor (beta chain) sequence and its context. Antigen: not known. This entry belongs to a study of radiotherapy plus CTLA-4 blockade in lung cancer. Across the study: Disease control was achieved by about 29% of patients, and objective responses by about 19%. General study points: In blood, TCR clones derived from the tumor expanded after radiotherapy plus ipilimumab. Reports state that early shifts in blood T cell clones, with interferon-beta, best predicted response.

This table comes from immunoSEQ multiplex PCR, and its TCRdb copy is limited to in-frame clones, with some not included. In the table there are more than 55,000 clones, less than 85% of which are singletons. The study treated chemo-refractory metastatic non-small-cell lung cancer patients with focal radiation plus ipilimumab CTLA-4 blockade. The CDR3 is made up of 14 amino acids. Per the germline V gene, CDR1 is MRHNA and CDR2 is SNTAGT. The J segment lost 4 bases and the V segment lost 6 bases, leaving 5 bases of the junction unmatched. The chain is built from TRBV6-4 and TRBJ1-2; 10 bases match TRBD1. The TCR originated in a human donor with non-small cell lung cancer who had a complete response to radiotherapy plus ipilimumab. The source material was peripheral blood, sampled from a patient treated with radiotherapy plus ipilimumab. CDR3 in amino acids: CASSPRTGGYGYTF. CDR3 nucleotides: TGTGCCAGCAGCCCCCGGACAGGGGGCTATGGCTACACCTTC.